This TCR beta chain was identified in a study of control samples from healthy donors and cancer patients. Profiled with immunoSEQ multiplex PCR; TCRdb holds only in-frame clones, not every one. Found here are over 100,000 clones, about 91% of them singletons; the top ten hold approximately 3.2%. With 4 bases clipped from V and 7 bases from J, the junction kept 11 bases outside the gene matches. From germline, CDR1 is KGHDR and CDR2 SFDVKD. This CDR3 spans 16 amino acids. The sequence was collected from a middle-aged man in good health. The sequencing sample was made of blood. The genes are TRBV24-1 and TRBJ2-3, with 9 bases matching TRBD1. The CDR3 protein is CATSDPSRGQGYTQYF. The CDR3 coding sequence is TGTGCCACCAGTGACCCCTCGCGGGGACAGGGATATACGCAGTATTTT.